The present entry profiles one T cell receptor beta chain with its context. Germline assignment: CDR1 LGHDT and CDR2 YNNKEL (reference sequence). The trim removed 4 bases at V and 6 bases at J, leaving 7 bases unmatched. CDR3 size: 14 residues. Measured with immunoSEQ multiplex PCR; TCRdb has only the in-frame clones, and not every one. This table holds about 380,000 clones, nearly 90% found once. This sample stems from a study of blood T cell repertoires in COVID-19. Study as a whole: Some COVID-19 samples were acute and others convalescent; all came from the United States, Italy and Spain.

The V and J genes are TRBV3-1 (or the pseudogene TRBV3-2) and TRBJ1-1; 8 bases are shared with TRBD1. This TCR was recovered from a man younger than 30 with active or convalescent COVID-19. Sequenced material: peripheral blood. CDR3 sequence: CASSRLDRDPEAFF. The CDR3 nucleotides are TGTGCCAGCAGCCGCTTGGACAGGGATCCTGAAGCTTTCTTT.